These 28 T cell receptor beta chains were sequenced from one sample in a study of cytomegalovirus exposure and HLA in healthy donors. With 60 Vbeta and 13 Jbeta primers, the PCR was carried out. Sequencing used immunoSEQ multiplex PCR; TCRdb keeps in-frame clones, though not all of them. Counted here are roughly 150,000 clones, 82% occurring once; the ten biggest clones make up around 2.4%. Sequencing used PBMCs. The source of these receptors is a male donor in good health and CMV-seronegative.

This chain connects TRBV4-3 to TRBJ2-7; 7 bases are a match to TRBD2. CDR1 LGHNA and CDR2 YSLEER come from the germline V gene. This CDR3 contains 15 residues. Germline trimming cut 3 bases from V and 2 bases from J; bases unmatched to any gene: 7. CDR3: CASSQAPGLTYEQYF. Here the CDR3 DNA reads TGCGCCAGCAGCCAGGCCCCGGGACTAACCTACGAGCAGTACTTC.

This chain connects TRBV30 to TRBJ2-7; 8 bases align to TRBD1. The length of the CDR3 is 13 residues. CDR1 and CDR2 (germline): GTSNPN, SVGIG (reference sequence). The J segment lost 0 bases and the V segment lost 5 bases, leaving 3 bases of the junction unmatched. In DNA, the CDR3 is TGTGCCTGGGCGACAGGGGACTCCTACGAGCAGTACTTC. This encodes CAWATGDSYEQYF.

This clone was seen only once. The V gene is TRBV30, the J gene TRBJ2-7; 8 nucleotides match TRBD1. There are 13 residues in the CDR3. Losses at the gene ends were 1 base for V and 5 bases for J; bases not matched to a gene: 4. The germline V gene encodes CDR1 GTSNPN and CDR2 SVGIG (reference sequence). In nucleotides, the CDR3 is TGTGCCTGGAGTGGGACAGGGAAGAACGAGCAGTACTTC. It is translated as CAWSGTGKNEQYF. Full variable domain (missing parts from reference TRBV30 and TRBJ2-7): SQTIHQWPATLVQPVGSPLSLECTVEGTSNPNLYWYRQAAGRGLQLLFYSVGIGQISSEVPQNLSASRPQDRQFILSSKKLLLSDSGFYLCAWSGTGKNEQYFGPGTRLTVT.

The rearrangement joins TRBV6-5 to TRBJ1-2, with 10 bases aligning to TRBD1. CDR1 is MNHEY and CDR2 is SVGAGI in the germline V gene. Trimming removed 6 bases from V and 7 bases from J; junction bases left unmatched: 8. The CDR3 totals 14 residues. CDR3 sequence reads: CASRRGQGDGGYTF. The CDR3 DNA is TGTGCCAGCAGGCGAGGACAGGGGGATGGTGGCTACACCTTC.

The chain is built from TRBV14 and TRBJ2-1; a possible D gene is TRBD2 (5 bases). The CDR3 sequence is 15 residues long. CDR1 is SGHDN, CDR2 FVKESK, per germline. Trimming left V 4 bases short and J 9 bases short, with 19 bases between. CDR3 residues: CASSRLEGLDGEQFF. DNA for the CDR3: TGTGCCAGCAGCCGATTAGAGGGCCTGGATGGTGAGCAGTTCTTC.

The chain links TRBV29-1 to TRBJ2-3; tentatively, D is TRBD1 (7 bases). V was pared by 0 bases and J by 2 bases, with 15 bases between. This CDR3 region has 16 residues. The germline CDR1 and CDR2 sequences are SQVTM and ANQGSEA. The CDR3 loop is CSVEDGGGLSTDTQYF. CDR3 DNA: TGCAGCGTTGAAGATGGAGGGGGCCTTTCCACAGATACGCAGTATTTT.

This rearrangement joins TRBV27 to TRBJ1-5, with D possibly being TRBD1 (5 bases). With 7 bases removed from V and 6 bases from J, the gap between germline ends came to 13 bases. The germline CDR1 and CDR2 sequences are MNHEY and SMNVEV (reference sequence). The CDR3 consists of 13 residues. The CDR3 DNA follows: TGTGCCAGCACATCGAAGGGGCCTCAGCCCCAGCATTTT. The encoded protein is CASTSKGPQPQHF.

V and J are TRBV7-9 and TRBJ2-7; the match to TRBD1 covers 9 bases. Trimming at V came to 6 bases and at J to 0 bases, leaving 6 bases not matched to a gene. From germline, CDR1 is SEHNR and CDR2 FQNEAQ (reference sequence). The CDR3 extends over 15 amino acids. CDR3 in amino acids: CASSGRDRASYEQYF. CDR3 sequence (DNA): TGTGCCAGCAGTGGCCGGGACAGGGCCTCCTACGAGCAGTACTTC.

The chain uses TRBV6-1 and TRBJ2-1, with 7 bases matching TRBD1. The CDR3 sequence is 15 residues long. The V gene end was trimmed by 4 bases and the J gene end by 0 bases; junction bases not matched to a gene: 3. Germline V lookup: CDR1 MNHNS, CDR2 SASEGT. The CDR3 reads CASSAYRGSYNEQFF. DNA for the CDR3: TGTGCCAGCAGTGCGTACAGGGGCTCCTACAATGAGCAGTTCTTC.

The chain recombines TRBV5-1 with TRBJ2-1, with TRBD2 matching 7 bases. The CDR3 loop spans 14 amino acids. The J segment lost 4 bases and the V segment lost 1 base, leaving 2 bases of the junction unmatched. Germline V CDR1 and CDR2: SGHRS, YFSETQ. The CDR3 nucleotides read TGCGCCAGCAGCTTGCGGGAGGCTTACAATGAGCAGTTCTTC. Its translation is CASSLREAYNEQFF.

This chain uses TRBV14 with TRBJ2-5; TRBD2 aligns across 11 bases. J lost 5 bases, V lost 4 bases, and 6 bases had no gene match. Looked up from germline, CDR1 is SGHDN and CDR2 is FVKESK. The CDR3 has 15 amino acids. CDR3 coding DNA: TGTGCCAGCAGCCCCGTACTAGCGGGGGAGGAGACCCAGTACTTC. Its protein product is CASSPVLAGEETQYF.

This clone was seen only once. The rearrangement joins TRBV30 to TRBJ1-6; D might be TRBD1 (5 bases). The CDR3 consists of 15 residues. Germline CDR1 and CDR2: GTSNPN and SVGIG (reference sequence). Trimming shortened V by 1 base and J by 9 bases, and 16 bases separated the two germline ends. The CDR3 reads CAWSAPGGVVSPLHF. The CDR3 coding sequence is TGTGCCTGGAGTGCGCCCGGGGGGGTCGTTTCACCCCTCCACTTT.

The chain carries TRBV6-1 and TRBJ2-5; TRBD2 might be the D (6 bases). V lost 6 bases, J lost 5 bases, and 13 bases lay in between. CDR3 size: 13 residues. Germline CDR1 is MNHNS and CDR2 is SASEGT. The CDR3 is CASRPEGDETQYF. CDR3 sequence (DNA): TGTGCCAGCAGGCCGGAGGGTGACGAGACCCAGTACTTC.

This clone was observed a few times. At one of its ends the junction is not consistent with the germline gene, which may arise from a read error. This chain uses TRBV7-9 with TRBJ2-7; TRBD2 aligns across 9 bases. This CDR3 spans 14 amino acids. CDR1 and CDR2 from the germline V gene are SEHNR and FQNEAQ (reference sequence). The CDR3 nucleotides are TGTTCCAGCAGCTTGACTAGCGGCTCCGGCGAGCAGTACTTC. Its protein is CSSSLTSGSGEQYF.

This clone appeared once. V is TRBV29-1 and J is TRBJ1-1; 7 bases match TRBD1. V trimming: 5 bases; J trimming: 0 bases; junction bases outside the gene matches: 3. Germline-derived CDR1 and CDR2 are SQVTM and ANQGSEA. This CDR3 is 13 amino acids long. In DNA, the CDR3 is TGCAGCGTTTGGGACAGCATGAACACTGAAGCTTTCTTT. Its protein is CSVWDSMNTEAFF.

This rearrangement joins TRBV11-3 to TRBJ2-7, with D tentatively TRBD2 (7 bases). Trimming removed 2 bases from V and 1 base from J, with 9 bases in between. The germline CDR1 and CDR2 sequences are SGHNT and YENEEA. The CDR3 runs to 14 residues. The CDR3 sequence: CASSLRGGSYEQYF. DNA for the CDR3: TGTGCCAGCAGCTTAAGGGGGGGTTCCTACGAGCAGTACTTC.

The chain links TRBV6-5 to TRBJ2-7; D is unclear. The CDR3 sequence is 14 residues long. Germline loops: CDR1 MNHEY, CDR2 SVGAGI. V dropped 0 bases and J dropped 0 bases, with 6 bases sitting between them. The CDR3, as DNA: TGTGCCAGCAGTTACTCGACACTCTCCTACGAGCAGTACTTC. Amino acid sequence: CASSYSTLSYEQYF.

In DNA, the CDR3 is TGCGCCAGCAGCCAAGGAGGGCTAGGCGGGTATGAGCAGTTCTTC. Translated: CASSQGGLGGYEQFF. The chain couples TRBV4-1 to TRBJ2-1; D perhaps matches TRBD2 (5 bases). The CDR3 is made up of 15 amino acids. CDR1 is MGHRA, CDR2 YSYEKL, per germline. V was trimmed by 1 base and J by 8 bases, leaving 15 bases between them.

This chain links TRBV19 with TRBJ1-2, with D possibly TRBD1 on 6 matching bases. Per germline, CDR1 LNHDA and CDR2 SQIVND (reference sequence). This CDR3 comprises 12 residues. The V end was cut by 7 bases, the J end by 4 bases, with 10 bases between. The CDR3 protein is CASTEGGYGYTF. The CDR3 coding sequence is TGTGCCAGTACCGAAGGGGGCTATGGCTACACCTTC.

The J gene is TRBJ1-2, the V gene TRBV9; 10 positions agree with TRBD1. This CDR3 comprises 14 residues. Germline loops: CDR1 SGDLS, CDR2 YYNGEE. The trim removed 2 bases at V and 6 bases at J, leaving 4 bases unmatched. For the CDR3, the DNA is TGTGCCAGCAGCGTTGGACAGGGGGGAGATGGCTACACCTTC. This encodes CASSVGQGGDGYTF.

The chain links TRBV30 to TRBJ1-5, with D maybe TRBD1 (5 bases). With 0 bases removed from V and 6 bases from J, the gap between germline ends came to 12 bases. CDR1 and CDR2 (germline): GTSNPN, SVGIG (reference sequence). The CDR3 is 14 amino acids. The CDR3 loop is CAWSVRGTIQPQHF. The CDR3 DNA sequence: TGTGCCTGGAGTGTACGGGGGACCATTCAGCCCCAGCATTTT. Variable domain in full (rest from reference TRBV30 and TRBJ1-5): SQTIHQWPATLVQPVGSPLSLECTVEGTSNPNLYWYRQAAGRGLQLLFYSVGIGQISSEVPQNLSASRPQDRQFILSSKKLLLSDSGFYLCAWSVRGTIQPQHFGDGTRLSIL.

The chain employs TRBV28 and TRBJ2-7; D remains ambiguous. The CDR3 runs to 11 residues. With 6 bases removed from V and 3 bases from J, the gap between germline ends came to 6 bases. Germline V gene sequence: CDR1 MDHEN, CDR2 SYDVKM. CDR3 sequence (DNA): TGTGCCAGCAGATCCAACTACGAGCAGTACTTC. Its translation is CASRSNYEQYF.

The chain joins TRBV19 to TRBJ1-4; no clear D. CDR1 and CDR2 (germline): LNHDA, SQIVND (reference sequence). Trimming removed 5 bases from V and 8 bases from J, with 15 bases in between. CDR3 size: 14 residues. CDR3 DNA: TGTGCCAGTAGTGCGGCCGTACCGAGGGAAAAACTGTTTTTT. This encodes CASSAAVPREKLFF.

This clone was seen a few times. The rearrangement links TRBV4-3 to TRBJ2-4; possibly TRBD1 for D (5 bases). There are 15 residues in the CDR3. The germline CDR1 and CDR2 sequences are LGHNA and YSLEER. The V gene lost 0 bases and the J gene lost 7 bases, with 13 bases spanning the gap. The CDR3 sequence is CASSQDAWQGNIQYF. CDR3 nucleotide sequence: TGCGCCAGCAGCCAAGACGCTTGGCAGGGTAACATTCAGTACTTC.

The chain is built from TRBV7-2 and TRBJ2-5, with a weak D call TRBD2 (6 bases). With 5 bases removed from V and 5 bases from J, the gap between germline ends came to 12 bases. Germline lookup yields CDR1 SGHTA and CDR2 FQGNSA. The CDR3 has 13 residues. Here the CDR3 reads CASSTPGRETQYF. CDR3 DNA sequence: TGTGCCAGCAGCACCCCAGGGAGGGAGACCCAGTACTTC. The full variable domain, with the rest looked up from reference TRBV7-2 and TRBJ2-5, is GAGVSQSPSNKVTEKGKDVELRCDPISGHTALYWYRQSLGQGLEFLIYFQGNSAPDKSGLPSDRFSAERTGGSVSTLTIQRTQQEDSAVYLCASSTPGRETQYFGPGTRLLVL.

The V call is TRBV27, the J call TRBJ2-2, with 7 nucleotides matching TRBD1. The CDR3 spans 13 residues. Unmatched junction bases numbered 4, after V lost 7 bases and J lost 5 bases. Germline CDR1 and CDR2: MNHEY and SMNVEV (reference sequence). Written as DNA, the CDR3 is TGTGCCAGCACCAGGGACAGTACCGGGGAGCTGTTTTTT. Encoded protein: CASTRDSTGELFF.

This clone was counted once. The rearrangement uses TRBV2 and TRBJ2-1; D might be TRBD2 (5 bases). V shed 4 bases and J shed 6 bases, with 13 bases lying between them. Germline V gene lookup returns CDR1 SNHLY and CDR2 FYNNEI. This CDR3 has 14 residues. DNA of the CDR3: TGTGCCAGCAGTGCCCTACGGAGCGGCAATGAGCAGTTCTTC. This translates into CASSALRSGNEQFF.

The chain links TRBV28 to TRBJ2-3; maybe TRBD2 (6 bases). Germline CDR1 reads MDHEN; CDR2 reads SYDVKM. Deletions cut 5 bases from V and 4 bases from J, with 13 bases between. CDR3 size: 14 residues. CDR3 amino acids: CASSPYGRSDTQYF. As DNA, the CDR3 is TGTGCCAGCAGTCCCTACGGGAGATCAGATACGCAGTATTTT. The full variable domain, rest sourced from reference TRBV28 and TRBJ2-3, is DVKVTQSSRYLVKRTGEKVFLECVQDMDHENMFWYRQDPGLGLRLIYFSYDVKMKEKGDIPEGYSVSREKKERFSLILESASTNQTSMYLCASSPYGRSDTQYFGPGTRLTVL.